This T cell receptor (beta chain) was captured in a study of blood T cell repertoires in COVID-19. Assay used: immunoSEQ multiplex PCR; TCRdb lists only in-frame clones, some missing. The data hold about 84,000 clones, with nearly 85% observed a single time. Germline CDR1 and CDR2: SGHDT and YYEEEE. Trimming took 4 bases from V and 5 from J; bases not matched to a gene: 16. This CDR3 contains 18 residues. This sequence was found in a woman of 80 years or more with acute or convalescent COVID-19. This chain links TRBV5-6 with TRBJ2-7; TRBD2 matches at 12 bases. The source material was peripheral blood. Here the CDR3 reads CASSQLGARLAGENEQYF. The DNA of the CDR3 is TGTGCCAGCAGCCAATTAGGCGCTAGACTAGCGGGAGAGAACGAGCAGTACTTC.